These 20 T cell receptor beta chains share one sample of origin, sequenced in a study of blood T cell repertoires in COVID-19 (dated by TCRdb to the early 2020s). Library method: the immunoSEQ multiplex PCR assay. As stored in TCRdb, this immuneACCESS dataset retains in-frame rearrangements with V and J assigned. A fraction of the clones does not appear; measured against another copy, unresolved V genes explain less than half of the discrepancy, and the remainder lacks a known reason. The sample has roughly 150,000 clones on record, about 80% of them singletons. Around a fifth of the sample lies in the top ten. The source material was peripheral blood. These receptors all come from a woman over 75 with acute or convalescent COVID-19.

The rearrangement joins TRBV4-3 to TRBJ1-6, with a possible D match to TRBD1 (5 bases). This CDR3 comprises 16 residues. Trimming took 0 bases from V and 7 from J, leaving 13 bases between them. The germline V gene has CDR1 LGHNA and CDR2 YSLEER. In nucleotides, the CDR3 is TGCGCCAGCAGCCAAGATCGAACAGGCTGGAATTCACCCCTCCACTTT. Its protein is CASSQDRTGWNSPLHF.

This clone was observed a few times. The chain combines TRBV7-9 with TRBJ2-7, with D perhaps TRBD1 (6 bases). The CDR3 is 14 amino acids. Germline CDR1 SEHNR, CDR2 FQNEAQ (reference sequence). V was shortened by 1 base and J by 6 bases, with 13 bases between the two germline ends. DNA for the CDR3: TGTGCCAGCAGCTTAGTGACAGGTCTCTCCGAGCAGTACTTC. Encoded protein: CASSLVTGLSEQYF. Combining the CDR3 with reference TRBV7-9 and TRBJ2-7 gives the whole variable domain DTGVSQNPRHKITKRGQNVTFRCDPISEHNRLYWYRQTLGQGPEFLTYFQNEAQLEKSRLLSDRFSAERPKGSFSTLEIQRTEQGDSAMYLCASSLVTGLSEQYFGPGTRLTVT.

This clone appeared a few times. CDR3 sequence (DNA): TGTGCCAGCAGCGTAGCTGGGGGGGGCCTAGATACGCAGTATTTT. Protein sequence: CASSVAGGGLDTQYF. The chain recombines TRBV9 with TRBJ2-3; D possibly corresponds to TRBD2 (7 bases). The V gene lost 0 bases and the J gene lost 5 bases, with 13 bases spanning the gap. Germline CDR1 and CDR2: SGDLS and YYNGEE. The CDR3 loop spans 15 amino acids.

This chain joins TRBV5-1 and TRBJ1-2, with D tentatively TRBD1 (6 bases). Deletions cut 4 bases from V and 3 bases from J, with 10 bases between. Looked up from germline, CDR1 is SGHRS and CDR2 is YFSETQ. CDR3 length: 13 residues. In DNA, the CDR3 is TGCGCCAGCAGCCCCGGACAGTACTATGGCTACACCTTC. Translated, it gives CASSPGQYYGYTF.

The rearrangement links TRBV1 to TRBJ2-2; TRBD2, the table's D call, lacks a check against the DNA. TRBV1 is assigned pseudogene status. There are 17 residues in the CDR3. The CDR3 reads CTSSQLLAGGDTGELFF. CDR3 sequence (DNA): TGCACCAGCAGCCAATTGCTAGCGGGAGGGGACACCGGGGAGCTGTTTTTT.

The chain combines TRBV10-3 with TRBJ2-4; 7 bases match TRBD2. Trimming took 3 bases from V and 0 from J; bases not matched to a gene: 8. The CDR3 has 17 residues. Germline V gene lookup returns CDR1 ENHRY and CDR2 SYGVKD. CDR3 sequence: CAISDPGRDLAKNIQYF. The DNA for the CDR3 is TGTGCCATCAGTGACCCTGGGAGGGATCTAGCCAAAAACATTCAGTACTTC.

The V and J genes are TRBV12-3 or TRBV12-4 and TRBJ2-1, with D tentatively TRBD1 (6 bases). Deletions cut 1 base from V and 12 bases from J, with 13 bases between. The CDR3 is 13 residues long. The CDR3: CASSLGGLGLQFF. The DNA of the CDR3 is TGTGCCAGCAGTTTAGGGGGGCTAGGCTTGCAGTTCTTC.

The CDR3 DNA reads TGTGCCAGCAGCTCCGGGACAGGGACTAGGGTGAGACTGTTTTTT. Amino acid sequence: CASSSGTGTRVRLFF. V gene TRBV7-8 combines with J gene TRBJ1-4; 9 bases are a match to TRBD1. The V segment lost 4 bases and the J segment 13 bases; nucleotides outside the gene matches: 13. This CDR3 region has 15 residues. The germline gives CDR1 SGHVS, CDR2 FQNEAQ.

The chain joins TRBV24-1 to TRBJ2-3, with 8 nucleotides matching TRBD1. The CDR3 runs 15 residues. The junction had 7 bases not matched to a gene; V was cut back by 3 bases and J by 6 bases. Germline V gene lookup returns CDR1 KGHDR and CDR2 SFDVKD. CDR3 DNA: TGTGCCACCAGTGATACGGCCAGGGGGCGGGATACGCAGTATTTT. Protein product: CATSDTARGRDTQYF.

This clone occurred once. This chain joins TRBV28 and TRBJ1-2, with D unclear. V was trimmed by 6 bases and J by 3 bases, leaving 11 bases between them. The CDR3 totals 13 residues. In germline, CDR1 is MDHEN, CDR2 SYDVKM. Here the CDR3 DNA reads TGTGCCAGCAGGAGTCCCCCCTACTATGGCTACACCTTC. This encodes CASRSPPYYGYTF.

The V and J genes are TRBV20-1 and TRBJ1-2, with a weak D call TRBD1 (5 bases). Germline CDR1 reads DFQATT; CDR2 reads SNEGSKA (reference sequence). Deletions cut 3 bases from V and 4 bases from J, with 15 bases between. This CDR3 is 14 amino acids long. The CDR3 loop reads CSASDGIGGYGYTF. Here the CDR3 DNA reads TGCAGTGCTAGTGACGGGATCGGGGGCTATGGCTACACCTTC.

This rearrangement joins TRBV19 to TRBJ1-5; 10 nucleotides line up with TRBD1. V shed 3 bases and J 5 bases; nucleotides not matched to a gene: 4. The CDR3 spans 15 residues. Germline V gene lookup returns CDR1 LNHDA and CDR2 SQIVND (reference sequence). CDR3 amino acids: CASSIRDRGYQPQHF. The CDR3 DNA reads TGTGCCAGTAGTATCAGGGACAGGGGCTATCAGCCCCAGCATTTT.

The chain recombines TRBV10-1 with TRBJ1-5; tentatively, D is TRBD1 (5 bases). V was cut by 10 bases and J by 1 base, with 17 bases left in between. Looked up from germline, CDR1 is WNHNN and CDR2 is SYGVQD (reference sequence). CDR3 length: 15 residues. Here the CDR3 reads CATPEGRESNQPQHF. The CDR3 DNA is TGCGCCACCCCGGAGGGGAGGGAAAGCAATCAGCCCCAGCATTTT.

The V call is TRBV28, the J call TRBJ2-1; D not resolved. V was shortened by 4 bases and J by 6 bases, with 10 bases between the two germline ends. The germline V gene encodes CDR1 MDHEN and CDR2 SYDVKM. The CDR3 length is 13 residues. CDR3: CASSSLNSNEQFF. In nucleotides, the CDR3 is TGTGCCAGCAGTTCCCTCAATAGCAATGAGCAGTTCTTC.

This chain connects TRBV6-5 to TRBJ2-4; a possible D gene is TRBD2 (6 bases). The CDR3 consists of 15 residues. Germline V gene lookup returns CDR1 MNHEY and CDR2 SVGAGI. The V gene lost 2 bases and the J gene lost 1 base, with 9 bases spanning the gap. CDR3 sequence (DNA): TGTGCCAGCAGTTACGTGGCGGGGGCCAAAAACATTCAGTACTTC. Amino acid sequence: CASSYVAGAKNIQYF.

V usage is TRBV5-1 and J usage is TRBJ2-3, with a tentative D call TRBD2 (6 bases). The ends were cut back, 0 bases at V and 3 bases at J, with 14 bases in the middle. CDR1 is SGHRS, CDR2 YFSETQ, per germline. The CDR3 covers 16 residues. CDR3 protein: CASSLVPNAGTDTQYF. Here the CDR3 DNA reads TGCGCCAGCAGCTTGGTTCCCAATGCGGGGACAGATACGCAGTATTTT.

CDR3 sequence (DNA): TGTGCCGCAGGGACAGGGTGGCTAGTGCTGTTTTTT. Its protein is CAAGTGWLVLFF. The gene calls are TRBV28 and TRBJ2-2; 9 bases match TRBD1. Germline lookup yields CDR1 MDHEN and CDR2 SYDVKM. Germline trimming cut 11 bases from V and 13 bases from J; bases unmatched to any gene: 11. The CDR3 is 12 amino acids. Using reference TRBV28 and TRBJ2-2 for the parts outside the CDR3, the full variable domain is DVKVTQSSRYLVKRTGEKVFLECVQDMDHENMFWYRQDPGLGLRLIYFSYDVKMKEKGDIPEGYSVSREKKERFSLILESASTNQTSMYLCAAGTGWLVLFFGEGSRLTVL.

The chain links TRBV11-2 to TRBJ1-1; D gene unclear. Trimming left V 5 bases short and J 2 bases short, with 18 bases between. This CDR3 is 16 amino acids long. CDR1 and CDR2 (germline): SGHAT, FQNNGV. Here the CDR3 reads CASSLGRGSGNTEAFF. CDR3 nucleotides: TGTGCCAGCAGCCTAGGAAGAGGCAGCGGTAACACTGAAGCTTTCTTT.

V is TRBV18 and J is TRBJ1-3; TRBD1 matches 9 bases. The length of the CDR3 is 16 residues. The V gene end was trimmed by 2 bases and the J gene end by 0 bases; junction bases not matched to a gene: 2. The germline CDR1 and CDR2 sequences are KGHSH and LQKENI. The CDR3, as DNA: TGTGCCAGCTCACCAAGGGACAGGGTCTCTGGAAACACCATATATTTT. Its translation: CASSPRDRVSGNTIYF.

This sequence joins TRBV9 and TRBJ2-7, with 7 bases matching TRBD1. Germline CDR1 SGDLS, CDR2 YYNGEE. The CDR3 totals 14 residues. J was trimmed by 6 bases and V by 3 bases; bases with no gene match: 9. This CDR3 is CASSAQTGLGEQYF. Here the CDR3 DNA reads TGTGCCAGCAGCGCCCAGACAGGGTTGGGCGAGCAGTACTTC.